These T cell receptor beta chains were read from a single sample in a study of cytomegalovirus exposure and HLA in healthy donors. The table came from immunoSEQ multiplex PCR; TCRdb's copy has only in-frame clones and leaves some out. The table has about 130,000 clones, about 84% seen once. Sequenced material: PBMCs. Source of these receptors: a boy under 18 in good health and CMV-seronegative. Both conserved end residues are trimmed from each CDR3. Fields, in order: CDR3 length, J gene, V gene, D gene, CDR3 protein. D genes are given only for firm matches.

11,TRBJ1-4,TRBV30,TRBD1,AWSRDRGEKLF
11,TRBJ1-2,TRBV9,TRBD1,ASSPTGGVGYT
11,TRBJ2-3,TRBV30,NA,AWRGGWEGTQY
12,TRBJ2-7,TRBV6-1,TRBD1,ASSDSGGYGEQY
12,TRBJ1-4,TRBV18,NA,ASSPSATNEKLF
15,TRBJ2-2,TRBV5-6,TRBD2,ASSPELAGLGTGELF
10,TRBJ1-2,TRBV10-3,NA,AISQPGGGYT
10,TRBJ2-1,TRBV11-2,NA,ASSLQRDEQF
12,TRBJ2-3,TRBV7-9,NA,ASSPDLGGDTQY
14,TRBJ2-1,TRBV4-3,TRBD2,ASSQDSLAGAGEQF
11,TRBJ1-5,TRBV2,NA,ASVRDTGQPQH
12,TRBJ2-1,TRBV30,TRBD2,AWSVYGRAPEQF
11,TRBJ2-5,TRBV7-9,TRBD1,ASSLAGTGEQY
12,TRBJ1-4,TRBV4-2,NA,ASSQGRVGEKLF
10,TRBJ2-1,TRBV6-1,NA,ASTRVQNEQF
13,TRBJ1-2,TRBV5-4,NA,ASSSGHFRGYGYT
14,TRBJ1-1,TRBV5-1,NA,ASSLAAAELYTEAF
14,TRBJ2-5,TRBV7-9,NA,ASSDRTLGDMETQY
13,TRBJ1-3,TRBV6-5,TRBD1,ASSRQGSSGNTIY
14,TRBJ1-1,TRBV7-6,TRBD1,ASSSGQGPVGTEAF
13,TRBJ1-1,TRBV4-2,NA,ASSQPRQGTTEAF
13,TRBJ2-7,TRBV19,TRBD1,ASSIDQGQGYEQY
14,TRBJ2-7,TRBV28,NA,ASSSRHTAWWYEQY
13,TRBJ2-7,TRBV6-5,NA,ASSRPGEADYEQY
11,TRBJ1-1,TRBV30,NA,AWSVPDHTEAF
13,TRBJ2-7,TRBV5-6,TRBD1,ASSSTGEASYEQY
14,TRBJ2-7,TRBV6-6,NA,ASRAHWDSSSYEQY
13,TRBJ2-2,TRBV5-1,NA,ASSLLGLGSGELF
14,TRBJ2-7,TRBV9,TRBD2,ASSATAGGHSYEQY
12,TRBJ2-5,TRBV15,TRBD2,ATSRDSGRETQY
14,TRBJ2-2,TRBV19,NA,ASSPRLDADPGELF
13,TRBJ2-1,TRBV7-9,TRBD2,ASSSSGRSYNEQF
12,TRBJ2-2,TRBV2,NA,ASSTGTNTGELF
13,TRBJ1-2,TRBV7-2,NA,ASSLGLGAGYGYT
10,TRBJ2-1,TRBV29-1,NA,SVGLDYNEQF
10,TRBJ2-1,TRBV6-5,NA,ASSASGDEQF
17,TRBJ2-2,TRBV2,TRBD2,ASSEAYHSGTRYTGELF
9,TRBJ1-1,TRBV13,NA,ASTLRTEAF
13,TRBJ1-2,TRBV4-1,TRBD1,ASGQQTGGNYGYT
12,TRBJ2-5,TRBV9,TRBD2,ASSVGGGTETQY
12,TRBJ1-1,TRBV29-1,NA,SVEEEGENTEAF
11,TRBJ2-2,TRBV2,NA,ASSERVPGELF